This T cell receptor (beta chain) was found in a study of Graves' ophthalmopathy and Graves' hyperthyroidism (dated by TCRdb to the late 2010s). About the full investigation: Peripheral blood was collected at initial diagnosis, before any treatment. The study used signatures of the TCR beta repertoire to tell Graves' ophthalmopathy apart from Graves' hyperthyroidism and to predict which patients would progress to ophthalmopathy. In total, 135 blood samples were TCR-sequenced: approximately 42 ophthalmopathy, under 80 hyperthyroidism and roughly 17 hyperthyroidism-to-ophthalmopathy patients. To explore V-J signatures that separate ophthalmopathy from hyperthyroidism, a discovery set of more than 95 patients was enrolled, consisting of 40 to 45 with ophthalmopathy and some 59 with stable hyperthyroidism. An independent validation cohort was composed of 18 hyperthyroidism patients and approximately 15 patients who later progressed from hyperthyroidism to ophthalmopathy. T-cell repertoires of thyroid tissue and blood were compared in more than five hyperthyroidism patients. Once sampling was done, hyperthyroidism patients were given methimazole at a starting dose of 30 mg daily, while ophthalmopathy patients were given high-dose intravenous methylprednisolone.

The CDR1 and CDR2 encoded by the germline V gene (reference sequence) are SEHNR and FQNEAQ. V was cut back by 3 bases and J by 4 bases, leaving a gap of 12 bases between them. The CDR3 spans 14 residues, from the cysteine through the phenylalanine. Only the CDR3 DNA is retained, 42 bases long and in frame from the first base. Ophthalmopathy patients were characterized by moderately to severely active disease, a Clinical Activity Score of at least 3, a NOSPECS grade of at least 4, and a disease duration under 3 months. Patients with other autoimmune diseases, uncontrolled infections, pregnancy or lactation were excluded from the study. Diagnosis was based on clinical symptoms, serum thyroxine, TRAb, thyroid ultrasound and orbital computed tomography. Using Ficoll-Paque density gradient centrifugation, PBMCs were isolated from 10 ml of fresh peripheral blood. Total RNA was extracted with Trizol reagent and quality-checked on an Agilent 2100 Bioanalyzer.

Beyond this particular receptor, the publication reports: Ophthalmopathy was separated from stable hyperthyroidism by the 13-signature model with 85% to 90% sensitivity and 81% to 84% specificity in cross-validation and with 80%/75% in the test set. No statistical method was used to set the sample size in advance, and the investigators knew which group each participant was assigned to. In validation, the model predicted ophthalmopathy progression with 70.59% sensitivity and less than 80% specificity; 12 predicted patients were CT-confirmed with GO in a median of approximately six months. Most expanded thyroid clonotypes with frequency above 0.001 were also detected in blood, suggesting blood repertoires may reflect the thyroid immune response.

As for this clonotype: Which antigen it targets is not known. One base away there is no much larger clone; base qualities are not given.

For repertoire sequencing, the TCR beta CDR3 regions were amplified from RNA transcripts. The first round was an RT-PCR using HTBI primers with the Qiagen OneStep RT-PCR kit, and this first round was followed by a second-round multiplex PCR, then size selection and purification. Sequencing of the libraries was carried out on an Illumina HiSeq2000 in paired-end mode with 100 bp reads. Regarding the original processing steps: SOAPnuke was used to process the reads, throwing out any read that had adapters, had uncalled bases, had a mean Phred below 15, or lacked an exact constant-primer or identifier match. High-quality paired reads were merged with COPE v1.2.5. Unique nucleotide sequences were defined as clonotypes and aligned to IMGT TRB V, D and J references using MiTCR v1.1. Only V-J combinations with frequency above 0.0001 were analysed, covering 99.2% of repertoires. For each V-J combination, a TCR clonal expansion and chaos score was defined as F50 clonal expansion divided by the chaos observed in the TCRdist matrix. Welch's t-statistics and random forest were used to reduce the features to some 13 V-J combinations, which were then used as input to a naive Bayes classifier. The similarity between thyroid and blood repertoires was quantified using the Morisita-Horn index. The public reads were reprocessed in TCRdb via fastp at Q25 and MiXCR, keeping in-frame beta chains. All rows with the same CDR3 protein become a single entry with the most common DNA and genes. The V and J calls and clone size are TCRdb's, not the authors'. Within this sample are about 700,000 distinct CDR3 sequences, with roughly two fifths of them counted one time only. About 40% of the sample comes from the top ten.

The receptor comes from an adult man with Graves' ophthalmopathy. The specimen was peripheral blood. The V and J segments used are TRBV7-9 and TRBJ1-2; the D gene is perhaps TRBD1, on 5 matching bases. DNA sequence: TGTGCCAGCAGCTTGGATGGGGCACTCTATGGCTACACCTTC. The resulting protein is CASSLDGALYGYTF. With all but the CDR3 taken from the reference TRBV7-9 and TRBJ1-2 genes, the full variable domain is: DTGVSQNPRHKITKRGQNVTFRCDPISEHNRLYWYRQTLGQGPEFLTYFQNEAQLEKSRLLSDRFSAERPKGSFSTLEIQRTEQGDSAMYLCASSLDGALYGYTFGSGTRLTVV.